A single TCR beta chain is shown here with its context. The data stem from a study of blood T cell repertoires in COVID-19. The table came from immunoSEQ multiplex PCR; TCRdb's copy has only in-frame clones and leaves some out. The profile shows a few hundred thousand clones, 89% of them singletons. Germline CDR1 and CDR2: MNHEY and SMNVEV (reference sequence). The CDR3 sequence is 16 residues long. The V and J ends lost 5 bases and 0 bases, in that order; junction bases with no gene match: 8. This clonotype was sampled from a man aged 18 to 30 who had recovered from COVID-19. The chain joins TRBV27 to TRBJ1-1; 8 bases agree with TRBD1. Sequencing was done on a sample of peripheral blood. Here the CDR3 reads CASSPPHRGMNTEAFF. For the CDR3, the DNA is TGTGCCAGCAGTCCACCACACAGGGGGATGAACACTGAAGCTTTCTTT.